The 25 T cell receptor beta chains in this list originate from one sample, sequenced in a study of blood T cell repertoires in COVID-19. Sequencing was performed with immunoSEQ multiplex PCR; in TCRdb, only in-frame clones are kept and a portion is missing. The table includes 110,000 to 150,000 clones, about four fifths detected once. Sequencing was performed on PBMCs or T cells enriched from blood (not recorded which). Source of these receptors: a man aged 40-50 years with acute COVID-19.

The V gene is TRBV11-3, the J gene TRBJ1-1, with D unresolved. Trimming took off 5 bases at V and 1 base at J, with 11 bases between the two ends. Per the germline V gene, CDR1 is SGHNT and CDR2 is YENEEA. The CDR3 is made up of 14 amino acids. This chain's CDR3 is CASSPGPGNTEAFF. The CDR3 DNA reads TGTGCCAGCAGCCCCGGTCCGGGGAACACTGAAGCTTTCTTT. Full variable domain (remainder filled in from reference TRBV11-3 and TRBJ1-1): EAGVVQSPRYKIIEKKQPVAFWCNPISGHNTLYWYLQNLGQGPELLIRYENEEAVDDSQLPKDRFSAERLKGVDSTLKIQPAELGDSAVYLCASSPGPGNTEAFFGQGTRLTVV.

There are a few counts of this clone. This rearrangement joins TRBV5-6 to TRBJ1-2, with D tentatively TRBD1 (6 bases). Germline values: CDR1 SGHDT, CDR2 YYEEEE. The CDR3 has 13 amino acids. With 5 bases removed from V and 7 bases from J, the gap between germline ends came to 15 bases. The CDR3 sequence: CASRPQGEGGYTF. DNA for the CDR3: TGTGCCAGCAGACCACAGGGAGAAGGTGGCTACACCTTC.

The gene calls are TRBV9 and TRBJ2-1; the match to TRBD2 covers 9 bases. After removal of 4 bases from V and 3 bases from J, the junction contained 2 bases not matched to a gene. The CDR3 has 14 residues. Germline CDR1 is SGDLS and CDR2 is YYNGEE. CDR3 region: CASSLSGSYNEQFF. In DNA form, the CDR3 reads TGTGCCAGCAGCCTTAGCGGGAGCTACAATGAGCAGTTCTTC.

The chain recombines TRBV28 with TRBJ2-7; 9 nucleotides align to TRBD1. This CDR3 region has 14 residues. Trimming took 7 bases from V and 5 from J; bases not matched to a gene: 9. Germline loops: CDR1 MDHEN, CDR2 SYDVKM. The chain's CDR3 is CASIPRDRADEQYF. CDR3 DNA sequence: TGTGCCAGCATTCCTCGGGACAGGGCCGACGAGCAGTACTTC.

Details on this clone: Other DNA sequences in the same sample also yield this CDR3. The chain combines TRBV5-1 with TRBJ1-6, with TRBD1 identical over 8 bases. The CDR3 consists of 14 residues. V gave up 4 bases and J gave up 5 bases; unmatched junction bases: 2. CDR1 is SGHRS and CDR2 is YFSETQ in the germline V gene. This CDR3 reads CASSLGQDNSPLHF. Written as DNA, the CDR3 is TGCGCCAGCAGCCTGGGACAGGATAATTCACCCCTCCACTTT.

The CDR3 bases are TGTGCCAGCAGTTACTCGCTCAGGGTCAATCAGCCCCAGCATTTT. Encoded protein: CASSYSLRVNQPQHF. V usage is TRBV6-2 or TRBV6-3 and J usage is TRBJ1-5, with TRBD1 as a possible D gene (5 bases). The CDR3 sequence is 15 residues long. V gave up 0 bases and J gave up 3 bases, with 9 bases separating them. Germline CDR1 is MNHEY and CDR2 is SVGEGT.

This chain uses TRBV5-4 with TRBJ2-7; 9 positions match TRBD2. The length of the CDR3 is 14 residues. Germline V lookup: CDR1 SGHNT, CDR2 YYREEE (reference sequence). Losses at the gene ends were 1 base for V and 9 bases for J; bases not matched to a gene: 8. The CDR3 nucleotides read TGTGCCAGCAGCTTGTACGGGACTAGCTCGGTGCAGTACTTC. It encodes CASSLYGTSSVQYF.

The chain has TRBV5-5 and TRBJ2-7; 8 nucleotides line up with TRBD1. The CDR3 loop spans 14 amino acids. The V segment lost 1 base and the J segment 5 bases; nucleotides outside the gene matches: 5. Per the germline V gene, CDR1 is SGHKS and CDR2 is YYEKEE (reference sequence). CDR3 loop: CASSLLAGGHEQYF. DNA of the CDR3: TGTGCCAGCAGCTTGTTGGCAGGGGGCCACGAGCAGTACTTC.

This clone has a single count. The same CDR3 is also encoded by other DNA sequences in this sample. V and J are TRBV19 and TRBJ2-5, with 7 bases lining up with TRBD2. The length of the CDR3 is 14 residues. Germline loops: CDR1 LNHDA, CDR2 SQIVND (reference sequence). The J segment lost 2 bases and the V segment lost 5 bases, leaving 5 bases of the junction unmatched. The CDR3 DNA reads TGTGCCAGTAGTCCTCTGGGGGGGCAAGAGACCCAGTACTTC. Translating it yields CASSPLGGQETQYF. Full variable domain (missing parts from reference TRBV19 and TRBJ2-5): DGGITQSPKYLFRKEGQNVTLSCEQNLNHDAMYWYRQDPGQGLRLIYYSQIVNDFQKGDIAEGYSVSREKKESFPLTVTSAQKNPTAFYLCASSPLGGQETQYFGPGTRLLVL.

CDR3 residues: CASSLDRTPTF. The CDR3 DNA reads as TGTGCCAGCAGCTTGGACAGGACTCCTACCTTC. J is TRBJ1-2 and V is TRBV7-2; 7 nucleotides align to TRBD1. Trimming cost V 3 bases and J 14 bases; bases outside gene matches: 6. CDR1 and CDR2 (germline): SGHTA, FQGNSA. The CDR3 contains 11 residues.

The J gene is TRBJ1-3, the V gene TRBV9, with a tentative D call TRBD1 (5 bases). The V end was cut by 0 bases, the J end by 0 bases, with 28 bases between. Germline CDR1 is SGDLS and CDR2 is YYNGEE. The CDR3 consists of 22 residues. The CDR3, as DNA: TGTGCCAGCAGCGTAGATGTGCCCCCTACGGGGGGGATCGGGCGCTCTGGAAACACCATATATTTT. It encodes CASSVDVPPTGGIGRSGNTIYF.

This clone was observed once. The chain employs TRBV29-1 and TRBJ2-1, with 8 bases identical to TRBD2. Germline CDR1 and CDR2: SQVTM and ANQGSEA. V lost 5 bases and J lost 3; bases outside the gene matches: 6. The CDR3 is 14 residues long. The CDR3 protein is CSVRAGAVYNEQFF. CDR3 bases: TGCAGCGTTCGAGCGGGAGCCGTCTACAATGAGCAGTTCTTC.

The rearrangement links TRBV5-1 to TRBJ2-1, with 10 bases aligning to TRBD2. The CDR3 spans 18 residues. Germline loops: CDR1 SGHRS, CDR2 YFSETQ. V was pared by 0 bases and J by 8 bases, with 14 bases of the junction left unmatched. The CDR3 protein is CASSLAGKRGGVLDEQFF. The CDR3 DNA follows: TGCGCCAGCAGCTTGGCCGGTAAGCGGGGGGGCGTCTTGGATGAGCAGTTCTTC.

The gene calls are TRBV4-3 and TRBJ1-4; D may be TRBD1 (6 bases). The CDR3 contains 19 residues. Germline values: CDR1 LGHNA, CDR2 YSLEER. The V gene lost 0 bases and the J gene lost 5 bases, with 22 bases spanning the gap. The CDR3 DNA is TGCGCCAGCAGCCAAGATAGAGGGGGGGGCAGTGGCGGGAATGAAAAACTGTTTTTT. This gives the protein CASSQDRGGGSGGNEKLFF.

This rearrangement joins TRBV6-5 to TRBJ1-5, with D tentatively TRBD1 (6 bases). Trimming removed 8 bases from V and 7 bases from J, with 21 bases in between. The CDR3 runs to 15 residues. Germline loops: CDR1 MNHEY, CDR2 SVGAGI. The CDR3 coding sequence is TGTGCCAGCCTTCCTCTAGGGGGGGCAAGACAGCCCCAGCATTTT. The encoded protein is CASLPLGGARQPQHF.

This sequence joins TRBV24-1 and TRBJ2-3; perhaps TRBD2 as D (6 bases). Trimming stripped 4 bases from V and 0 bases from J, with 13 bases between. Germline CDR1 and CDR2: KGHDR and SFDVKD. The CDR3 sequence is 16 residues long. CDR3 in amino acids: CATSDRSGPSTDTQYF. CDR3 nucleotide sequence: TGTGCCACCAGTGACCGTAGCGGACCTAGCACAGATACGCAGTATTTT.

The CDR3 loop is CASSDSGLASTDTQYF. The CDR3 region has the DNA TGTGCCAGCAGTGATTCGGGACTAGCGTCCACAGATACGCAGTATTTT. The V gene is TRBV6-2 or TRBV6-3, the J gene TRBJ2-3; 10 nucleotides agree with TRBD2. V was clipped by 5 bases and J by 2 bases; unmatched bases: 7. The CDR3 is 16 residues long. CDR1 is MNHEY, CDR2 SVGEGT, per germline.

V and J are TRBV29-1 and TRBJ2-5; D remains unclear. Germline CDR1 is SQVTM and CDR2 is ANQGSEA. V lost 7 bases and J lost 4, with 13 bases in between. The CDR3 contains 12 residues. The CDR3 spells CSADPGRETQYF. The CDR3 coding sequence is TGCAGCGCCGATCCTGGCCGAGAGACCCAGTACTTC.

This clone showed up just a few times. The J gene is TRBJ1-3, the V gene TRBV14; no reliable D call. This CDR3 is built from 14 residues. CDR1 is SGHDN and CDR2 is FVKESK in the germline V gene. Deletions cut 1 base from V and 0 bases from J, with 4 bases between. The CDR3 sequence is CASSQAFSGNTIYF. The CDR3 nucleotides read TGTGCCAGCAGCCAAGCATTCTCTGGAAACACCATATATTTT.

This chain connects TRBV10-1 to TRBJ1-1; the D is unclear. The V and J ends lost 5 bases and 2 bases respectively, with 9 bases between them. The V gene's germline CDR1 is WNHNN and CDR2 SYGVQD (reference sequence). This CDR3 is 13 amino acids long. The CDR3: CASSLTENTEAFF. In nucleotides, the CDR3 is TGCGCCAGCAGTTTAACAGAAAACACTGAAGCTTTCTTT.

V usage is TRBV3-1 (or the pseudogene TRBV3-2) and J usage is TRBJ2-1; no firm D call. The CDR3 totals 14 residues. V shed 0 bases and J shed 6 bases, with 9 bases lying between them. From germline, CDR1 is LGHDT and CDR2 YNNKEL (reference sequence). The CDR3: CASSQDILLNEQFF. CDR3 DNA: TGTGCCAGCAGCCAAGATATACTTCTCAATGAGCAGTTCTTC.

In nucleotides, the CDR3 is TGCGCCAGCAGCCGGGGCGGGGACGGGACTGAAGCTTTCTTT. This encodes CASSRGGDGTEAFF. The chain is built from TRBV4-3 and TRBJ1-1, with D possibly being TRBD1 (5 bases). The germline V gene has CDR1 LGHNA and CDR2 YSLEER. V shed 4 bases and J shed 5 bases, with 14 bases lying between them. The CDR3 is made up of 14 amino acids.

This rearrangement joins TRBV7-9 to TRBJ2-1, with 9 bases fitting TRBD2. The CDR3 sequence is 16 residues long. After removal of 1 base from V and 5 bases from J, the junction contained 6 bases not matched to a gene. Germline assignment: CDR1 SEHNR and CDR2 FQNEAQ (reference sequence). CDR3 nucleotides: TGTGCCAGCAGCTTAGGACTAGCGGAGACAAACAATGAGCAGTTCTTC. This encodes CASSLGLAETNNEQFF.

The chain uses TRBV19 and TRBJ2-1, with a weak D call TRBD1 (6 bases). There are 15 residues in the CDR3. The V gene lost 3 bases and the J gene lost 0 bases, with 9 bases spanning the gap. CDR1 is LNHDA and CDR2 is SQIVND in the germline V gene (reference sequence). CDR3 amino acids: CASSIDRSSYNEQFF. The CDR3 bases are TGTGCCAGTAGTATTGACAGGAGCTCCTACAATGAGCAGTTCTTC.

The rearrangement links TRBV13 to TRBJ2-1, with 9 bases lining up with TRBD2. Germline V lookup: CDR1 PRHDT, CDR2 FYEKMQ (reference sequence). V dropped 1 base and J dropped 0; count of bases not matched to a gene: 7. The CDR3 is 18 amino acids. The CDR3, as DNA: TGTGCCAGCAGCTTAGCAGCGGGAGGCTCAGGCTCCTACAATGAGCAGTTCTTC. Protein sequence: CASSLAAGGSGSYNEQFF.